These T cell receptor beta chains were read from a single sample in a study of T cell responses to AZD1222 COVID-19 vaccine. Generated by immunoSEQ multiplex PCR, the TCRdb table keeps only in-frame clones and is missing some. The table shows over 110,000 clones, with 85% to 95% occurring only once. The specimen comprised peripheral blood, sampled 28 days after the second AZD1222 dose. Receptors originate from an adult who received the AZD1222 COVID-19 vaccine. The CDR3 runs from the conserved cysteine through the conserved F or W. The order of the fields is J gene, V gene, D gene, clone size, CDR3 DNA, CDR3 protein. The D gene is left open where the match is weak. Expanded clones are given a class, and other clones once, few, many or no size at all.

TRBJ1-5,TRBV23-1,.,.,TGCGCCAGCCCCTCCGCAGGGTATGCCCAGCCCCAGCATTTT,CASPSAGYAQPQHF
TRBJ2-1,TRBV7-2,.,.,TGTGCCAGCAGCTTAGATCAATTCGGGCAGTTCTTC,CASSLDQFGQFF
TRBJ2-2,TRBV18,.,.,TGTGCCAGCCGGAGGGACGGACCTAGATCGAACACCGGGGAGCTGTTTTTT,CASRRDGPRSNTGELFF
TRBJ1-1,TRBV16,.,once,TGTGCCAGCAGCCAAGGGACGTCCGAGACTGAAGCTTTCTTT,CASSQGTSETEAFF
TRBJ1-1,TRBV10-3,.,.,TGTGCCATCAGTGAGTCGACATCTGAACTGAACACTGAAGCTTTCTTT,CAISESTSELNTEAFF
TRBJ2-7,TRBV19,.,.,TGTGCCAGTAGCCCCTTAGCCCTCCCCTACGAGCAGTACTTC,CASSPLALPYEQYF
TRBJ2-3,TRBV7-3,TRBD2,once,TGTGCCAGCAGCCCCAGCGGGGGCCCAGATACGCAGTATTTT,CASSPSGGPDTQYF
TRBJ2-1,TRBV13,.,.,TGTGCCAGCAGCTTTTTTTCCGCCCTAGCTTTTGAGCAGTTCTTC,CASSFFSALAFEQFF
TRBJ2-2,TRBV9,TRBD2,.,TGTGCCAGCAGCGTAGCTACTAGCGGGGGGGCCGGGGAGCTGTTTTTT,CASSVATSGGAGELFF
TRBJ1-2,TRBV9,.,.,TGTGCCAGCAGCGCAACCCAAACAGGGACGTATGGCTACACCTTC,CASSATQTGTYGYTF
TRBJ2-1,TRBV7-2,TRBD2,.,TGTGCCAGCAGCTTGCTAGGAGCGGGGGGGCGGACCGATGAGCAGTTCTTC,CASSLLGAGGRTDEQFF
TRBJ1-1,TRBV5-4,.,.,TGTGCCAGCAGCTTGGATAGCAACACTGAAGCTTTCTTT,CASSLDSNTEAFF
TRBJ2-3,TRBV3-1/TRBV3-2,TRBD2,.,TGTGCCAGCAGCCAAGATCTCAGCGGGACTGCGGTAGGGAAAACAGATACGCAGTATTTT,CASSQDLSGTAVGKTDTQYF
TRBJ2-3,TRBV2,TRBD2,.,TGTGCCGCGGGAGGCAGCAGAAAAACCACAGATACGCAGTATTTT,CAAGGSRKTTDTQYF
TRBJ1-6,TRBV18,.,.,TGTGCCAGCTCACCAGGGGTTCCCCATAATTCACCCCTCCACTTT,CASSPGVPHNSPLHF
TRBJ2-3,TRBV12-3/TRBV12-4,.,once,TGTGCCAGCAGTCCGACTAGCACAGATACGCAGTATTTT,CASSPTSTDTQYF